A selection of T cell receptor beta chains follows, all from one sample in a study of T cells after yellow fever vaccination. Each CDR3 protein is one row after TCRdb ran MiXCR on the 5' RACE reads. The table lists around 590,000 distinct CDR3 sequences, 9% to 15% of them singletons. The material sequenced was PBMCs, taken on the day of the yellow fever booster vaccination. The origin of the receptors is a man under 40 who received the YFV17D yellow fever vaccine. Both conserved end residues are part of each CDR3. Expanded clones are given a class, and other clones once, few, many or no size at all.

TRBJ1-5	few	TRBV20-1	CSARGALQGPSNQPQHF
TRBJ2-3	few	TRBV6-6	CASRSRADTQYF
TRBJ1-1	.	TRBV7-2	CASSPQWGGTEAFF
TRBJ2-1	once	TRBV5-1	CASSLGRLAPSSYNEQFF
TRBJ2-5	few	TRBV5-1	CASSFMGLKETQYF
TRBJ2-5	few	TRBV6-5	CASSYGVLETQYF
TRBJ2-2	.	TRBV5-1	CASSLSWGSTGELFF
TRBJ2-1	few	TRBV10-3	CAIGHGGNEQFF
TRBJ2-1	.	TRBV7-6	CASGPRGLAPSEQFF
TRBJ1-1	few	TRBV28	CASSFFRGSTEAFF
TRBJ2-1	.	TRBV5-1	CASSTGGTSGRAGNEQFF
TRBJ1-4	.	TRBV7-2	CASSGGPNEKLFF
TRBJ2-5	few	TRBV11-2	CASSLGVGGGRLQETQYF
TRBJ1-5	.	TRBV7-2	CASSERQGAGQPQHF
TRBJ2-7	.	TRBV9	CASSVTSSLWDEQYF
TRBJ2-3	.	TRBV6-1	CASRIDGVGDTQYF
TRBJ2-2	.	TRBV29-1	CSVVLTGELFF
TRBJ2-5	.	TRBV4-2	CASSQERSSQETQYF
TRBJ2-7	.	TRBV18	CASSPTGKYEQYF
TRBJ2-1	.	TRBV10-1	CASSERGLAGYEQFF
TRBJ2-1	many	TRBV5-1	CASSLEATRNEQFF
TRBJ2-5	.	TRBV5-6	CASSLLGFETQYF
TRBJ2-7	few	TRBV2	CASKTGLAAYEQYF
TRBJ2-5	.	TRBV12-5	CASGSGLGKETQYF
TRBJ2-7	.	TRBV3-1	CASSQDRTVHEQYF
TRBJ1-1	few	TRBV29-1	CSVPGRRSLDEAFF
TRBJ1-2	few	TRBV20-1	CSARMSGAGYGYTF
TRBJ2-3	few	TRBV5-5	CASSLVDGQARTDTQYF
TRBJ2-1	few	TRBV7-2	CASSSLPTPNEQFF
TRBJ1-5	.	TRBV28	CASKHGTGANQPQHF
TRBJ2-7	.	TRBV7-2	CASSLGGRAKYEQYF
TRBJ2-5	many	TRBV7-2	CASQLWIGGGRETQYF
TRBJ2-1	few	TRBV24-1	CATSDFAGGKTPQFF
TRBJ1-4	few	TRBV6-1	CASQAQGTNEKLFF
TRBJ2-5	.	TRBV4-3	CASSQDARGETQYF
TRBJ2-7	.	TRBV4-3	CASSQSIRTEQYF
TRBJ2-7	.	TRBV6-1	CASSQTSGRRNEQYF
TRBJ2-5	few	TRBV19	CASSTRTVETQYF
TRBJ2-2	.	TRBV7-9	CASSFSGEETGELFF
TRBJ2-1	few	TRBV20-1	CSSILGRAGYEQFF
TRBJ2-3	few	TRBV27	CASTSLGRTTDTQYF
TRBJ1-6	few	TRBV11-2	CASTQGRWGSYNSPLHF
TRBJ2-7	.	TRBV7-6	CASSPDAVMREQYF
TRBJ2-7	few	TRBV15	CATSRVRVDYEQYF
TRBJ1-5	few	TRBV6-6	CASSQGREPQHF
TRBJ2-7	.	TRBV5-4	CASSRGGGGNTHEQYF
TRBJ2-2	few	TRBV12-3/TRBV12-4	CASREQGIGYTGELFF
TRBJ2-7	few	TRBV20-1	CSARVGISYEQYF